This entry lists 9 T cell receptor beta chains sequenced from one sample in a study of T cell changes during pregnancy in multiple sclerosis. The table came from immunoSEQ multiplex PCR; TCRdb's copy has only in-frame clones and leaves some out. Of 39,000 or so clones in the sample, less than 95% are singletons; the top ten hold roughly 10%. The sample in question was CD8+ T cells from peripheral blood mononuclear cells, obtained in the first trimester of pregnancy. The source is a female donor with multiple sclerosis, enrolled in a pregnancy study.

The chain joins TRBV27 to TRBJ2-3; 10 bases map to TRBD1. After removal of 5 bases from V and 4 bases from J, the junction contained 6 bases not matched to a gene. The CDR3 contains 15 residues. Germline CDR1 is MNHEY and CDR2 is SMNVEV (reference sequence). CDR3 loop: CASSRRGTGADTQYF. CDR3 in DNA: TGTGCCAGCAGTCGAAGGGGGACAGGGGCAGATACGCAGTATTTT.

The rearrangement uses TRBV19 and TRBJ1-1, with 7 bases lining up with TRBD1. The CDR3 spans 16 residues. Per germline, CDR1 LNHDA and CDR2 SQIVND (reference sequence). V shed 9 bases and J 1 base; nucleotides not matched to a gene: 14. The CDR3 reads CASLRRDSAPNTEAFF. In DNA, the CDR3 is TGTGCCAGCTTACGTAGGGACAGCGCCCCGAACACTGAAGCTTTCTTT.

The CDR3, as DNA: TGTGCCAGCAGCTGGGCCCACGAGGGGCAGTACTTC. The encoded protein is CASSWAHEGQYF. The V gene is TRBV11-2, the J gene TRBJ2-7; D perhaps matches TRBD2 (5 bases). CDR3 size: 12 residues. Between the trimmed V and J ends, which lost 4 bases and 9 bases, there was a span of 13 bases. Germline lookup yields CDR1 SGHAT and CDR2 FQNNGV.

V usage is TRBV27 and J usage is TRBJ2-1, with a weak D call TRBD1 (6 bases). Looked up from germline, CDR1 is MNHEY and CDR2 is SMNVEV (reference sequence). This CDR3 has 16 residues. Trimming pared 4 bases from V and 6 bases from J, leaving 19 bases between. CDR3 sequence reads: CASSSPLGGGANEQFF. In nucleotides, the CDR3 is TGTGCCAGCAGTTCCCCTCTAGGGGGTGGTGCCAATGAGCAGTTCTTC.

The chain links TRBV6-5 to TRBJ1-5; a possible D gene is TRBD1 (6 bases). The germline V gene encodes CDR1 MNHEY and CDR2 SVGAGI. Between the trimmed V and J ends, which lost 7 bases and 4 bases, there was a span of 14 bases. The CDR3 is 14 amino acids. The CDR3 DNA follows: TGTGCCAGCATTTTTGGGACAAATAATCAGCCCCAGCATTTT. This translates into CASIFGTNNQPQHF.

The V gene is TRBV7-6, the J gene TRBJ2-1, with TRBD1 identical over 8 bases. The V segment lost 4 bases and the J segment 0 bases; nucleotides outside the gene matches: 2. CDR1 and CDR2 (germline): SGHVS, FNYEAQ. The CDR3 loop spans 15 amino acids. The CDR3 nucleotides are TGTGCCAGCAGCTACGGACAGGGCTCCTACAATGAGCAGTTCTTC. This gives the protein CASSYGQGSYNEQFF.

CDR3: CASSLGGTGSQETQYF. The CDR3 DNA sequence: TGTGCCAGCAGCTTGGGTGGGACAGGATCCCAAGAGACCCAGTACTTC. This rearrangement joins TRBV5-4 to TRBJ2-5, with 8 bases fitting TRBD1. Looked up from germline, CDR1 is SGHNT and CDR2 is YYREEE (reference sequence). The CDR3 is made up of 16 amino acids. Trimming cost V 0 bases and J 1 base; bases outside gene matches: 5.

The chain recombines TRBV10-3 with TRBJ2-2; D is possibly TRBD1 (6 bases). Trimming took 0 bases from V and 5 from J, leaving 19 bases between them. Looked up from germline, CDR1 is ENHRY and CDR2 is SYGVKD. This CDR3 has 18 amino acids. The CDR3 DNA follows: TGTGCCATCAGTGAGTCGATTGACAGGCCGACTAAAACCGGGGAGCTGTTTTTT. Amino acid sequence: CAISESIDRPTKTGELFF.

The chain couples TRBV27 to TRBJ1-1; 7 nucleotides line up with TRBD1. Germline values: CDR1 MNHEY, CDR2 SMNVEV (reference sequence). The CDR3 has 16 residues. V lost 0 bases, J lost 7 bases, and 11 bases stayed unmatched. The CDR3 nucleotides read TGTGCCAGCAGTTTATCGTGGAACAGGGGTGAGGGTGAAGCTTTCTTT. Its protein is CASSLSWNRGEGEAFF.